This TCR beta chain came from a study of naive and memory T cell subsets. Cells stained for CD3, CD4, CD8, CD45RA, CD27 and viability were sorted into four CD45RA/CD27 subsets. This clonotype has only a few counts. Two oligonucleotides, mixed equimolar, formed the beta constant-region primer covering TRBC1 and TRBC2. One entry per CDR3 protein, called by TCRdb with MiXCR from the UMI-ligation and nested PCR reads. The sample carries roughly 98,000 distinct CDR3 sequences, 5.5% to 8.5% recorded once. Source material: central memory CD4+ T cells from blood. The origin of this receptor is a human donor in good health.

The CDR3 coding sequence is TGTGCCTGGAGTCGTGGGGCGAACACTGAAGCTTTCTTT. It translates to CAWSRGANTEAFF. The chain uses TRBV30 and TRBJ1-1, with D maybe TRBD1 (5 bases). The CDR3 sequence is 13 residues long. The V end was cut by 2 bases, the J end by 1 base, with 8 bases between. Germline V gene lookup returns CDR1 GTSNPN and CDR2 SVGIG (reference sequence).